These 19 T cell receptor beta chains originate from one sample sequenced in a study of T cells in Graves' hyperthyroidism and ophthalmopathy. Researchers took RNA transcripts and amplified the TCR beta CDR3 regions from them. TCR CDR3 regions were first amplified by RT-PCR with HTBI primers. TCRdb re-called the multiplex PCR reads with MiXCR, one entry per CDR3 protein. The top ten clones hold almost 6% of a sample with nearly 600,000 distinct CDR3 sequences, roughly 13% of them seen once. Specimen: blood. The receptors here all came from a woman aged 25 to 39 with Graves' hyperthyroidism that later progressed to Graves' ophthalmopathy.

The gene calls are TRBV20-1 and TRBJ2-1; 8 nucleotides match TRBD2. CDR1 and CDR2 from the germline V gene are DFQATT and SNEGSKA (reference sequence). The CDR3 is 14 residues long. Germline trimming cut 6 bases from V and 6 bases from J; bases unmatched to any gene: 10. The CDR3: CSAPPAGGRNEQFF. The CDR3 DNA is TGCAGTGCCCCTCCGGCGGGAGGACGCAATGAGCAGTTCTTC.

There are a few counts of this clonotype. The chain links TRBV19 to TRBJ2-6, with D perhaps TRBD1 (5 bases). Germline V gene lookup returns CDR1 LNHDA and CDR2 SQIVND (reference sequence). This CDR3 spans 18 amino acids. The germline V and J ends were trimmed by 1 base and 0 bases, with 13 bases remaining between them. The CDR3 loop is CASSIGRQGSSGANVLTF. In nucleotides, the CDR3 is TGTGCCAGTAGTATAGGACGGCAGGGCTCCTCTGGGGCCAACGTCCTGACTTTC.

This clonotype was found a few times. The rearrangement links TRBV11-3 to TRBJ2-7, with D possibly TRBD2 on 6 matching bases. Germline V gene lookup returns CDR1 SGHNT and CDR2 YENEEA. This CDR3 region has 13 residues. The ends were cut back, 4 bases at V and 7 bases at J, with 14 bases in the middle. The CDR3 DNA sequence: TGTGCCAGCAGCTCCCTCGGGGGTGGTGAGCAGTACTTC. This translates into CASSSLGGGEQYF.

The CDR3 DNA sequence: TGTGCCAGTAGTTTCCTCGGGCCCAAAACATATAGCAATCAGCCCCAGCATTTT. As protein: CASSFLGPKTYSNQPQHF. The V and J genes are TRBV19 and TRBJ1-5; D not resolved. Germline loops: CDR1 LNHDA, CDR2 SQIVND (reference sequence). V was shortened by 5 bases and J by 0 bases, with 20 bases between the two germline ends. The CDR3 totals 18 residues. The variable domain in full, with the rest retrieved from reference TRBV19 and TRBJ1-5, is DGGITQSPKYLFRKEGQNVTLSCEQNLNHDAMYWYRQDPGQGLRLIYYSQIVNDFQKGDIAEGYSVSREKKESFPLTVTSAQKNPTAFYLCASSFLGPKTYSNQPQHFGDGTRLSIL.

This clonotype was recorded many times. V gene TRBV24-1 combines with J gene TRBJ2-3, with D possibly called TRBD1 or TRBD2 (5 bases each). CDR1 is KGHDR, CDR2 SFDVKD, per germline. Deletions cut 5 bases from V and 6 bases from J, with 14 bases between. The CDR3 spans 14 residues. The CDR3 DNA reads TGTGCCACCAGTGCCCGAGGGGTTCAGGATACGCAGTATTTT. This sequence encodes CATSARGVQDTQYF.

This clonotype was seen at least ten times. The genes are TRBV5-6 and TRBJ2-5; D may be TRBD1 (5 bases). Trimming shortened V by 3 bases and J by 9 bases, and 15 bases separated the two germline ends. Germline V gene sequence: CDR1 SGHDT, CDR2 YYEEEE. The CDR3 extends over 13 amino acids. The CDR3 DNA is TGTGCCAGCAGCTGGAACCAGGGTTTGTCCCAGTACTTC. This translates into CASSWNQGLSQYF.

The chain is built from TRBV24-1 and TRBJ2-7; TRBD2 is a possible D gene (6 bases). Germline CDR1 is KGHDR and CDR2 is SFDVKD. The CDR3 has 17 residues. V was pared by 2 bases and J by 0 bases, with 16 bases between. In DNA, the CDR3 is TGTGCCACCAGTGATTCTATGGGTCAGGGAGGCTCCTACGAGCAGTACTTC. Amino acid sequence: CATSDSMGQGGSYEQYF.

This clonotype was seen many times. J is TRBJ2-1 and V is TRBV6-1; D gene unclear. CDR1 is MNHNS and CDR2 is SASEGT in the germline V gene. V was cut by 6 bases and J by 0 bases, with 12 bases left in between. This CDR3 comprises 15 residues. Written as DNA, the CDR3 is TGTGCCAGCAGCGCCTCTTCCGACTCCTACAATGAGCAGTTCTTC. As protein: CASSASSDSYNEQFF.

Ten or more counts support this clonotype. This chain uses TRBV6-1 with TRBJ1-1, with 7 bases lining up with TRBD1. CDR1 is MNHNS, CDR2 SASEGT, per germline. CDR3 length: 13 residues. J gave up 0 bases and V 11 bases, and 6 bases lay outside the gene matches. The chain's CDR3 is CAVSTGMNTEAFF. Here the CDR3 DNA reads TGTGCCGTATCGACAGGGATGAACACTGAAGCTTTCTTT.

This clonotype was counted only a few times. V usage is TRBV5-8 and J usage is TRBJ1-1, with 9 bases that match TRBD1. Germline CDR1 SGHTS, CDR2 YDEGEE. The V and J ends lost 3 bases and 3 bases, in that order; junction bases with no gene match: 9. The CDR3 contains 16 residues. CDR3 loop: CASSSRTGERDTEAFF. CDR3 nucleotide sequence: TGTGCCAGCAGCTCGAGGACAGGGGAACGGGACACTGAAGCTTTCTTT.

This clonotype was seen more than once but under ten times. This chain uses TRBV5-1 with TRBJ2-5; D is possibly TRBD1 (6 bases). V shed 4 bases and J shed 4 bases, with 20 bases lying between them. There are 16 residues in the CDR3. Germline values: CDR1 SGHRS, CDR2 YFSETQ. CDR3 sequence (DNA): TGCGCCAGCAGCGGAGTTGGGGCAGGGGAGCGAGAGACCCAGTACTTC. It codes for CASSGVGAGERETQYF.

This clonotype was seen at least ten times. V and J are TRBV2 and TRBJ2-7, with 7 bases that match TRBD1. The germline CDR1 and CDR2 sequences are SNHLY and FYNNEI. The CDR3 covers 13 residues. The J segment lost 6 bases and the V segment lost 10 bases, leaving 12 bases of the junction unmatched. The CDR3 sequence: CATYRTGQAEQYF. For the CDR3, the DNA is TGTGCCACCTATCGGACAGGCCAAGCCGAGCAGTACTTC.

This clonotype was observed at least ten times. The V call is TRBV6-1, the J call TRBJ1-2; 9 positions agree with TRBD1. The CDR3 is 16 residues long. CDR1 and CDR2 from the germline V gene are MNHNS and SASEGT. V shed 6 bases, J shed 6 bases, and the junction held 14 bases outside the gene matches. The CDR3 DNA reads as TGTGCCAGCAGAGGGGGGACAGGGAGGCTATTTAATGGCTACACCTTC. The encoded protein is CASRGGTGRLFNGYTF.

At least ten counts were recorded for this clonotype. The gene calls are TRBV4-1 and TRBJ2-5; D might be TRBD2 (6 bases). This CDR3 is 15 amino acids long. The germline gives CDR1 MGHRA, CDR2 YSYEKL. V gave up 0 bases and J gave up 6 bases, with 14 bases separating them. The CDR3 bases are TGCGCCAGCAGCCAAGAAGGAGGGGCATTAAAGACCCAGTACTTC. It yields the protein CASSQEGGALKTQYF.

The rearrangement links TRBV10-3 to TRBJ2-1; a possible D gene is TRBD2 (6 bases). V was clipped by 3 bases and J by 1 base, with 10 bases between them. The CDR3 runs 15 residues. The germline gives CDR1 ENHRY, CDR2 SYGVKD. Here the CDR3 DNA reads TGTGCCATCAGTGAAGATGGGGGGTCCTACAATGAGCAGTTCTTC. This sequence encodes CAISEDGGSYNEQFF.

This clonotype was picked up many times. The V call is TRBV7-9, the J call TRBJ1-4; the D gene is possibly TRBD1 (6 bases). The V gene's germline CDR1 is SEHNR and CDR2 FQNEAQ (reference sequence). V was shortened by 11 bases and J by 5 bases, with 15 bases between the two germline ends. The CDR3 contains 13 residues. The CDR3 is CALPGGGNEKLFF. CDR3 sequence (DNA): TGTGCCCTACCCGGAGGGGGGAATGAAAAACTGTTTTTT.

The table lists this clonotype with many counts. The gene calls are TRBV7-9 and TRBJ1-1, with D possibly being TRBD1 (5 bases). Between the trimmed V and J ends, which lost 5 bases and 0 bases, there was a span of 13 bases. This CDR3 region has 15 residues. Germline V CDR1 and CDR2: SEHNR, FQNEAQ (reference sequence). The CDR3 reads CASSRKGTVNTEAFF. DNA of the CDR3: TGTGCCAGCAGCCGGAAAGGGACGGTGAACACTGAAGCTTTCTTT.

This clonotype was counted a few times. The rearrangement uses TRBV5-4 and TRBJ1-1; 9 bases fit TRBD1. Germline CDR1 and CDR2: SGHNT and YYREEE (reference sequence). V dropped 4 bases and J dropped 0; count of bases not matched to a gene: 10. The CDR3 is 17 amino acids. The CDR3 DNA is TGTGCCAGCAGCGAATTACAGGGGGCGGGCTTGAACACTGAAGCTTTCTTT. Residues: CASSELQGAGLNTEAFF.

This clonotype has just a few counts. The J gene is TRBJ1-4, the V gene TRBV5-1; the match to TRBD1 covers 10 bases. The CDR3 spans 15 residues. Germline-derived CDR1 and CDR2 are SGHRS and YFSETQ. Trimming cost V 4 bases and J 3 bases; bases outside gene matches: 3. The CDR3 sequence: CASSGTGAANEKLFF. The CDR3 DNA sequence: TGCGCCAGCAGCGGGACAGGGGCGGCTAATGAAAAACTGTTTTTT. Full variable domain (missing parts from reference TRBV5-1 and TRBJ1-4): KAGVTQTPRYLIKTRGQQVTLSCSPISGHRSVSWYQQTPGQGLQFLFEYFSETQRNKGNFPGRFSGRQFSNSRSEMNVSTLELGDSALYLCASSGTGAANEKLFFGSGTQLSVL.